The 11 T cell receptor beta chains in this list originate from one sample, sequenced in a study of blood T cell repertoires in COVID-19. Libraries were prepared by immunoSEQ multiplex PCR; TCRdb keeps only in-frame clonotypes and omits some of them. The sample has around 150,000 clones, 80% seen once. Source material: peripheral blood. Source of these receptors: a woman between 45 and 65 years old with acute or convalescent COVID-19.

The rearrangement uses TRBV12-5 and TRBJ2-7; TRBD1 is a possible D gene (6 bases). The CDR3 covers 11 residues. Germline V gives CDR1 LGHNT, CDR2 FRNRAP. V was clipped by 2 bases and J by 12 bases, with 11 bases between them. CDR3 coding DNA: TGTGCTAGTGGTTTGATCCGGGACACGTACTTC. Translated, it gives CASGLIRDTYF.

The V call is TRBV27, the J call TRBJ1-5, with D unclear. This CDR3 is 17 amino acids long. Germline V gives CDR1 MNHEY, CDR2 SMNVEV (reference sequence). V was trimmed by 1 base and J by 4 bases, leaving 17 bases between them. CDR3 sequence reads: CASSLLRPGHPNQPQHF. As DNA, the CDR3 is TGTGCCAGCAGTTTATTGCGCCCAGGTCATCCTAATCAGCCCCAGCATTTT.

The chain recombines TRBV5-1 with TRBJ1-1, with 7 positions matching TRBD1. The J segment lost 2 bases and the V segment lost 5 bases, leaving 6 bases of the junction unmatched. The CDR3 consists of 14 residues. Germline lookup yields CDR1 SGHRS and CDR2 YFSETQ. CDR3 nucleotide sequence: TGCGCCAGCAGAACACAGGGGTCAAACACTGAAGCTTTCTTT. This translates into CASRTQGSNTEAFF.

The chain uses TRBV9 and TRBJ1-2, with 9 bases identical to TRBD1. The V and J ends lost 0 bases and 6 bases, in that order; junction bases with no gene match: 3. CDR1 SGDLS and CDR2 YYNGEE come from the germline V gene. CDR3 length equals 14 residues. In DNA form, the CDR3 reads TGTGCCAGCAGCGTAGATGGGACAGGGAATGGCTACACCTTC. Amino acids: CASSVDGTGNGYTF.

V usage is TRBV19 and J usage is TRBJ1-4; 10 nucleotides line up with TRBD1. V shed 5 bases and J 10 bases; nucleotides not matched to a gene: 10. CDR1 is LNHDA, CDR2 SQIVND, per germline (reference sequence). This CDR3 has 15 residues. CDR3 sequence: CASSGQGDGQPKLFF. The CDR3, as DNA: TGTGCCAGTAGTGGACAGGGGGACGGCCAGCCAAAACTGTTTTTT.

The table lists this clone with a few counts. V usage is TRBV11-2 and J usage is TRBJ2-7; possibly TRBD1 for D (5 bases). The CDR3 is 14 amino acids. Germline CDR1 is SGHAT and CDR2 is FQNNGV. V dropped 3 bases and J dropped 1 base, with 10 bases sitting between them. The CDR3 nucleotides are TGTGCCAGCAGCTTCCTGACAGAATCCTACGAGCAGTACTTC. This encodes CASSFLTESYEQYF.

This clone was counted a single time. The rearrangement links TRBV9 to TRBJ1-3, with D uncertain. CDR1 is SGDLS, CDR2 YYNGEE, per germline. V was cut by 5 bases and J by 0 bases, with 12 bases left in between. This CDR3 is built from 15 residues. CDR3 sequence reads: CASSASWSSGNTIYF. The CDR3, as DNA: TGTGCCAGCAGTGCCTCGTGGAGCTCTGGAAACACCATATATTTT.

The CDR3 nucleotides read TGTGCCAGCACCCAACAGCGGGGGGGGGCAGATACGCAGTATTTT. Translated: CASTQQRGGADTQYF. The V gene is TRBV28, the J gene TRBJ2-3; 10 bases line up with TRBD2. The CDR3 totals 15 residues. Unmatched junction bases numbered 8, after V lost 7 bases and J lost 4 bases. Germline CDR1 reads MDHEN; CDR2 reads SYDVKM.

The chain uses TRBV28 and TRBJ2-4, with a weak D call TRBD2 (6 bases). Between the trimmed V and J ends, which lost 2 bases and 1 base, there was a span of 6 bases. The length of the CDR3 is 14 residues. Looked up from germline, CDR1 is MDHEN and CDR2 is SYDVKM. The CDR3 protein is CASSLGGAKNIQYF. CDR3 nucleotides: TGTGCCAGCAGTTTAGGAGGGGCCAAAAACATTCAGTACTTC.

This chain connects TRBV7-2 to TRBJ1-5; D not resolved. The V and J ends lost 2 bases and 5 bases respectively, with 10 bases between them. The length of the CDR3 is 14 residues. Germline CDR1 is SGHTA and CDR2 is FQGNSA. CDR3: CASSLSLGYQPQHF. CDR3 DNA sequence: TGTGCCAGCAGCTTATCTCTCGGTTATCAGCCCCAGCATTTT. Variable domain in full (rest from reference TRBV7-2 and TRBJ1-5): GAGVSQSPSNKVTEKGKDVELRCDPISGHTALYWYRQSLGQGLEFLIYFQGNSAPDKSGLPSDRFSAERTGGSVSTLTIQRTQQEDSAVYLCASSLSLGYQPQHFGDGTRLSIL.

This clone has just a few counts. The rearrangement joins TRBV28 to TRBJ1-2; 10 bases match TRBD1. The V and J ends lost 4 bases and 6 bases, in that order; junction bases with no gene match: 11. Germline CDR1 is MDHEN and CDR2 is SYDVKM. This CDR3 region has 16 residues. The CDR3 DNA follows: TGTGCCAGCAGTTCGCATCAGACAGGGGGCGAGAATGGCTACACCTTC. Translated, it gives CASSSHQTGGENGYTF.